This T cell receptor beta chain was sequenced for a study of cytomegalovirus exposure and HLA in healthy donors. The PCR contained 60 Vbeta and 13 Jbeta primers. TCRdb keeps only in-frame clones here, not all; method: immunoSEQ multiplex PCR. The sample shows about 110,000 clones, 15% of them seen only once. CDR1 is GTSNPN, CDR2 SVGIG, per germline (reference sequence). V gave up 0 bases and J gave up 0 bases, with 5 bases separating them. The CDR3 is 14 amino acids. The sequenced material came from PBMCs. The source of this sequence is a female donor in good health and CMV-seronegative. The rearrangement links TRBV30 to TRBJ1-4; D gene ambiguous. CDR3 loop: CAWSVQSTNEKLFF. In nucleotides, the CDR3 is TGTGCCTGGAGTGTACAATCAACTAATGAAAAACTGTTTTTT.